The present entry profiles one T cell receptor (beta chain) with its context. The CDR3 runs 19 residues. Germline V gene lookup returns CDR1 MDHEN and CDR2 SYDVKM. V lost 2 bases, J lost 4 bases, and 14 bases stayed unmatched. As originally analysed: Reference gene primer amplification yielded estimated nucleated cell counts. Measured with immunoSEQ multiplex PCR; TCRdb has only the in-frame clones, and not every one. D and trimming were read from the DNA, whereas the V and J calls and clone size are those reported in that table. The data show about 250,000 clones, with nearly 90% seen just once and 2% to 2.5% held by the top ten. This sample is part of a study of blood T cell repertoires in COVID-19. Study context: The samples span acute and convalescent COVID-19 from the United States, Italy and Spain. Sources were T cells, B-cell-depleted T cells, or PBMCs; the material itself was cDNA or gDNA.

Sequencing was done on a sample of peripheral blood. The sequence was obtained from a woman in her forties who had recovered from COVID-19. The chain carries TRBV28 and TRBJ1-1; 12 nucleotides align to TRBD1. CDR3 nucleotides: TGTGCCAGCAGTTTACCGACTAGGTGGGGACAGGGGGCAAGCACTGAAGCTTTCTTT. Its translation is CASSLPTRWGQGASTEAFF.